Presented here are 4 T cell receptor beta chains from one specimen sequenced in a study of low-dose radiotherapy and immunotherapy resistance in tumors. Specified time point: before trial treatment. Covering alpha and beta chains, TRAV- and TRBV-specific primers were used for the first-strand cDNA. A roughly 20-cycle PCR with a constant-region primer and V-primer adapter amplified TCRs. TCRdb called the reads again in MiXCR, with one record for every CDR3 protein. The sample includes 85,000 to 95,000 distinct CDR3 sequences, roughly 9% of them seen just once. The sample was PBMCs, taken before treatment. The receptors stem from a male donor with prostate cancer.

Ten or more counts support this clonotype. This sequence joins TRBV12-3 or TRBV12-4 and TRBJ2-2; 8 nucleotides align to TRBD2. This CDR3 is built from 13 residues. The junction had 7 bases not matched to a gene; V was cut back by 7 bases and J by 9 bases. The CDR3 reads CASTQTSDRELFF. In DNA form, the CDR3 reads TGTGCCAGCACCCAGACTAGCGATAGGGAGCTGTTTTTT.

The sample holds many counts of this clonotype. This sequence joins TRBV4-3 and TRBJ2-1, with D perhaps matching TRBD2 (5 bases). Trimming pared 0 bases from V and 2 bases from J, leaving 14 bases between. The CDR3 has 17 residues. CDR1 is LGHNA, CDR2 YSLEER, per germline. The DNA for the CDR3 is TGCGCCAGCAGCCAAGATGCAGTGGGAGCGACCTACAATGAGCAGTTCTTC. Translating it yields CASSQDAVGATYNEQFF.

This clonotype occurred many times. This sequence joins TRBV7-2 and TRBJ2-3, with 11 bases identical to TRBD2. J lost 4 bases, V lost 5 bases, and 5 bases had no gene match. CDR3 length: 15 residues. Germline-derived CDR1 and CDR2 are SGHTA and FQGNSA. The CDR3 nucleotides are TGTGCCAGCAGCCCCGGGACTAGCGGCTCAGATACGCAGTATTTT. It codes for CASSPGTSGSDTQYF.

This chain connects TRBV9 to TRBJ2-1; the D call may be TRBD1 or TRBD2 (5 bases each). There are 15 residues in the CDR3. The V end lost 0 bases, the J end lost 8 bases, and 15 bases lay between the germline ends. Germline values: CDR1 SGDLS, CDR2 YYNGEE. The CDR3, as DNA: TGTGCCAGCAGCGTAGCTGGAGGTTGGGGCCATGAGCAGTTCTTC. This sequence encodes CASSVAGGWGHEQFF.